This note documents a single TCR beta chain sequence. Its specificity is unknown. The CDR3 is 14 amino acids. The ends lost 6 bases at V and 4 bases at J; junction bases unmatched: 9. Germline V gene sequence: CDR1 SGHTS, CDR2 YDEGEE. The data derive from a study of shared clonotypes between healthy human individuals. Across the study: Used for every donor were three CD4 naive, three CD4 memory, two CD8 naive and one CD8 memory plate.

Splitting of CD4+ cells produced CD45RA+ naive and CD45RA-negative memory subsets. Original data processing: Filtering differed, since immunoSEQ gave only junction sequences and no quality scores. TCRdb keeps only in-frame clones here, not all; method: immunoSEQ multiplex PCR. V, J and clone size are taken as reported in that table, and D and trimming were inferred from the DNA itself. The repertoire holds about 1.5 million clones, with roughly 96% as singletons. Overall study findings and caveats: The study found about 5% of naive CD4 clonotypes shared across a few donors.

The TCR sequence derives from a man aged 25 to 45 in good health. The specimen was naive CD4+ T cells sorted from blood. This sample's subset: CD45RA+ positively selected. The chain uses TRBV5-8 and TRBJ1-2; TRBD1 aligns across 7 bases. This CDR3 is CASTPAGGGYGYTF. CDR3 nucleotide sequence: TGTGCCAGCACCCCAGCAGGGGGTGGCTATGGCTACACCTTC.